This TCR beta chain was observed in a study of CD8 T cells in Susac syndrome. The authors reverse transcribed roughly 0.5 to 1 ug RNA with random hexamers. Each CDR3 protein gets one entry after TCRdb re-called the immunoSEQ multiplex PCR reads with MiXCR. The repertoire consists of around 130,000 distinct CDR3 sequences, with 94% occurring once and the leading ten covering around 0.1%. The material sequenced was CD4+ T cells from PBMCs. This sequence originates from a human donor in good health.

In DNA form, the CDR3 reads TGTGCCAGCAGCCATAATGTAAATGAGCAGTTCTTC. Translated, it gives CASSHNVNEQFF. The chain has TRBV3-1 and TRBJ2-1; D remains ambiguous. Per the germline V gene, CDR1 is LGHDT and CDR2 is YNNKEL (reference sequence). The CDR3 is 12 residues long. Trimming removed 3 bases from V and 7 bases from J, with 7 bases in between.